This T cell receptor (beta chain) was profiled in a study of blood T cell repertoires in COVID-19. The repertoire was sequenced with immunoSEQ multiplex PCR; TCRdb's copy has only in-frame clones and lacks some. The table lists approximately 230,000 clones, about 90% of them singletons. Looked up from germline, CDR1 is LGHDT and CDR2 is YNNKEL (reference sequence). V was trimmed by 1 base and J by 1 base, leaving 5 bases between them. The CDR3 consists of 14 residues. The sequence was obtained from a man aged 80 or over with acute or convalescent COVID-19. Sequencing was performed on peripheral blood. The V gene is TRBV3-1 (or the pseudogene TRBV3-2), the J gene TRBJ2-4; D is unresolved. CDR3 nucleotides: TGTGCCAGCAGCCAAGGAGATGCCAAAAACATTCAGTACTTC. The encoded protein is CASSQGDAKNIQYF.